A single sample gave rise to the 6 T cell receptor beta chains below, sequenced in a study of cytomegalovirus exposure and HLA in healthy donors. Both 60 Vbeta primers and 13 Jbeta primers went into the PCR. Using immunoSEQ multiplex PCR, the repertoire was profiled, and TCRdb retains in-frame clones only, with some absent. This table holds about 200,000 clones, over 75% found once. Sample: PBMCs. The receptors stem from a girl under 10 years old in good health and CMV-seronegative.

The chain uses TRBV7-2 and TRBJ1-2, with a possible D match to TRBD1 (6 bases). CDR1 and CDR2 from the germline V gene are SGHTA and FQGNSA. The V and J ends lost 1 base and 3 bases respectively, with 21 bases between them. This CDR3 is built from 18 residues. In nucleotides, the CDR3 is TGTGCCAGCAGCTTAGTATTCTCAGTGGTACAGGGAGACTATGGCTACACCTTC. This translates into CASSLVFSVVQGDYGYTF.

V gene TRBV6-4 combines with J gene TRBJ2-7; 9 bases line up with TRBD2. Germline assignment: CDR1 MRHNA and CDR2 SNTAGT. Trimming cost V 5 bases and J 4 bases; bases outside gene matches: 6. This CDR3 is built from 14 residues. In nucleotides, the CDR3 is TGTGCCAGCAGTATAGCGGGGGAGCAGTACGAGCAGTACTTC. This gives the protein CASSIAGEQYEQYF.

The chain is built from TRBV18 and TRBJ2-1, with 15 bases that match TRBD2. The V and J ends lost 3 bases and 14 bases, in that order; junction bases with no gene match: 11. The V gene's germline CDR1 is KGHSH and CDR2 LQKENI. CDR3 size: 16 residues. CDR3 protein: CASSPMGLAGGPGEFF. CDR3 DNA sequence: TGTGCCAGCTCACCCATGGGACTAGCGGGAGGCCCGGGGGAGTTCTTC.

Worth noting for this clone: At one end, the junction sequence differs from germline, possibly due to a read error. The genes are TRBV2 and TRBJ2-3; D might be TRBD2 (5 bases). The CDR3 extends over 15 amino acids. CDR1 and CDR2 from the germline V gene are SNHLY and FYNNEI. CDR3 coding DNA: TGTGCCACCAGTGGTGGGCCAGACGGGGCAGATACGCAGTATTTT. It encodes CATSGGPDGADTQYF.

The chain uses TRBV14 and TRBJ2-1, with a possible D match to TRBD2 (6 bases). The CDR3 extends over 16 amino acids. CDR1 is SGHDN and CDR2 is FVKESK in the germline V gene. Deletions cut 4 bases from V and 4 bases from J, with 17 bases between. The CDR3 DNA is TGTGCCAGCAGCCCTAGGGCAAGCGGGCCATACAATGAGCAGTTCTTC. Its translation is CASSPRASGPYNEQFF.

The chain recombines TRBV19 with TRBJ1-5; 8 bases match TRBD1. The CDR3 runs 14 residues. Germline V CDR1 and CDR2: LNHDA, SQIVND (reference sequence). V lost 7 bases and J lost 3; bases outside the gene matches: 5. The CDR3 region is CASNMGQVNQPQHF. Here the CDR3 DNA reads TGTGCCAGTAATATGGGACAGGTCAATCAGCCCCAGCATTTT.